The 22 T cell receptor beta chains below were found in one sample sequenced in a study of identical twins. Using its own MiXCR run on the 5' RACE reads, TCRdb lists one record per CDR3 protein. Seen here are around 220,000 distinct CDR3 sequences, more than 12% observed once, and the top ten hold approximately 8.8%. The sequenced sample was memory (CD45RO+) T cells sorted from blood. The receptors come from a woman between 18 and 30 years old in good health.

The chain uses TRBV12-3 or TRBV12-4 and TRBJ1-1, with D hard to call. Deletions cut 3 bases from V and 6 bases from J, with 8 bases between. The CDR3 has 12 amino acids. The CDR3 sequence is CASSFGYAEAFF. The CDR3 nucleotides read TGTGCCAGCAGTTTTGGGTACGCTGAAGCTTTCTTT.

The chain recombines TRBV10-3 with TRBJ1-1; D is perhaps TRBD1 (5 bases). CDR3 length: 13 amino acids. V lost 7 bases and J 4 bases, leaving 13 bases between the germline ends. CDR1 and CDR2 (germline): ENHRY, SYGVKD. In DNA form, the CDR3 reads TGTGCCATCAAAGGCCGGGGCGGCACTGAAGCTTTCTTT. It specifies CAIKGRGGTEAFF.

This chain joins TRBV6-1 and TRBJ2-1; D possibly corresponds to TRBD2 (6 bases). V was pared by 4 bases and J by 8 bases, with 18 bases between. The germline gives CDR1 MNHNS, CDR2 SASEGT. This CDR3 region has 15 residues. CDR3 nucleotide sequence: TGTGCCAGCAGTGCCCCTGTCGGGAGTCTTTATGAGCAGTTCTTC. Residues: CASSAPVGSLYEQFF.

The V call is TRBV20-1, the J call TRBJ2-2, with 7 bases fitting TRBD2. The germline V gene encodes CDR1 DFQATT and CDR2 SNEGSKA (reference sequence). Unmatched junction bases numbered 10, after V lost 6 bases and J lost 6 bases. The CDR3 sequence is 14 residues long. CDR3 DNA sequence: TGCAGTGCCGAAGCGAGGGGAGGGCCCGGGGAGCTGTTTTTT. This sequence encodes CSAEARGGPGELFF.

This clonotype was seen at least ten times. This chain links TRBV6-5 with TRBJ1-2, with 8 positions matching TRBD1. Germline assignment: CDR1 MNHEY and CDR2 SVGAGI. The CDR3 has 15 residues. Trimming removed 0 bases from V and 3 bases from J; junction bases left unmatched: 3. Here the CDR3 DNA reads TGTGCCAGCAGTTACTCGTCAGGGGGCGACTATGGCTACACCTTC. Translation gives CASSYSSGGDYGYTF.

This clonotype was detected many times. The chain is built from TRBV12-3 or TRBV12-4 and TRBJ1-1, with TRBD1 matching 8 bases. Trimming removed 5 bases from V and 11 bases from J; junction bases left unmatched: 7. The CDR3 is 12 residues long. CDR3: CASSPDRVVAFF. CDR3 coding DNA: TGTGCCAGCAGTCCGGACAGGGTTGTGGCTTTCTTT.

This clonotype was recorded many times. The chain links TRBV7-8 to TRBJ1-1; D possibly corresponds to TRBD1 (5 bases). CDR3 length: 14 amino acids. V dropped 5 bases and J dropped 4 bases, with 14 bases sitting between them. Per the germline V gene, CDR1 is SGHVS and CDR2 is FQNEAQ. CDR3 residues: CASSPSTASTEAFF. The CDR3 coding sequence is TGTGCCAGCAGCCCATCGACAGCCAGCACTGAAGCTTTCTTT.

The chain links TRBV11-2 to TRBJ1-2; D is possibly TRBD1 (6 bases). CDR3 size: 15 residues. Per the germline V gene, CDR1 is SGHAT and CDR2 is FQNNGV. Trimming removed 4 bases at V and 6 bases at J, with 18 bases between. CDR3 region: CASSSNPQGSHGYTF. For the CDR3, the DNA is TGTGCCAGCAGCTCTAACCCACAGGGTTCGCATGGCTACACCTTC.

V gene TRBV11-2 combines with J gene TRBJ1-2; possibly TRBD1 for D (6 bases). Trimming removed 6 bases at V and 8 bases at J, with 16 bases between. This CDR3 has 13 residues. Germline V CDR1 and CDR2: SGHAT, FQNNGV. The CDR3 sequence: CASSSYREKGYTF. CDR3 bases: TGTGCCAGCAGTTCATACAGGGAAAAGGGCTACACCTTC.

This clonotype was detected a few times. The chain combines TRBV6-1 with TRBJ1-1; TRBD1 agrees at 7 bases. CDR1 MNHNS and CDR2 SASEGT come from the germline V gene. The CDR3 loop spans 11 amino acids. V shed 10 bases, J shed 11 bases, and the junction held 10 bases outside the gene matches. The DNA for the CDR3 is TGTGCCACCGTCGGACAGGTTTACGCTTTCTTT. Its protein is CATVGQVYAFF.

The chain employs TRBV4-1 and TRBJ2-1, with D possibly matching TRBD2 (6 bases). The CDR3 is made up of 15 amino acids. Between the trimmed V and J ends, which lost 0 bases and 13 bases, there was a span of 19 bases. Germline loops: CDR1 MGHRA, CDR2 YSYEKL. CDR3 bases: TGCGCCAGCAGCCAAGATAGCGGATGGCCCCTGTCCCAGTTCTTC. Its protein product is CASSQDSGWPLSQFF.

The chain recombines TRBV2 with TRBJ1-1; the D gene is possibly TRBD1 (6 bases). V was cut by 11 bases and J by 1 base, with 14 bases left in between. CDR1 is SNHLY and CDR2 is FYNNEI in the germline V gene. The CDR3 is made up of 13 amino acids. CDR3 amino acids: CAANREKNTEAFF. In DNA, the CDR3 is TGTGCCGCAAACAGGGAAAAGAACACTGAAGCTTTCTTT.

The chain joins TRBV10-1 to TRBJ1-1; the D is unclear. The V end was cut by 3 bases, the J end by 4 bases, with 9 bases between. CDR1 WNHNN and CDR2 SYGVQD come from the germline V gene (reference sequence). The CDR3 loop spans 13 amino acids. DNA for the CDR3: TGCGCCAGCAGTGACGGAGGGATCACTGAAGCTTTCTTT. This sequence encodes CASSDGGITEAFF.

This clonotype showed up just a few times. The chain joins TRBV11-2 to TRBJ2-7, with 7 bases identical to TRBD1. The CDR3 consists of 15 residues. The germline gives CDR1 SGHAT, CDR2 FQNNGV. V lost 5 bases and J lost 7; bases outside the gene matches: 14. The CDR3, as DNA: TGTGCCAGCAGCGTAGTAGAGACAGGGCCTTTGGAGCAGTACTTC. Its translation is CASSVVETGPLEQYF. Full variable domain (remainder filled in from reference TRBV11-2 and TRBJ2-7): EAGVAQSPRYKIIEKRQSVAFWCNPISGHATLYWYQQILGQGPKLLIQFQNNGVVDDSQLPKDRFSAERLKGVDSTLKIQPAKLEDSAVYLCASSVVETGPLEQYFGPGTRLTVT.

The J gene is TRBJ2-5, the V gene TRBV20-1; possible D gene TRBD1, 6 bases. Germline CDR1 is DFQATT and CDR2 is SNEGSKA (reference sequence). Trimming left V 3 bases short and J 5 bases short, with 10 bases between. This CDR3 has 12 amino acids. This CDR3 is CSASHREETQYF. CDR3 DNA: TGCAGTGCTAGTCACAGGGAGGAGACCCAGTACTTC.

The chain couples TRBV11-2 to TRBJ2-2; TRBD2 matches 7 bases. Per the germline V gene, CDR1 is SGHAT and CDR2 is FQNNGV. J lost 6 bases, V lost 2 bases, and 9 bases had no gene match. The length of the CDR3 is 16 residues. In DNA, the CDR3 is TGTGCCAGCAGCTTAATCCGGGGGGAGCGAGCCGGGGAGCTGTTTTTT. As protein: CASSLIRGERAGELFF.

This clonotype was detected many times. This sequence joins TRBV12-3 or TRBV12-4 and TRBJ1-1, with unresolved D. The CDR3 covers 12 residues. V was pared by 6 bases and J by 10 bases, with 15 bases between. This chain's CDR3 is CASSPRVAVAFF. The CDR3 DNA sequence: TGTGCCAGCAGCCCCCGGGTGGCAGTAGCTTTCTTT.

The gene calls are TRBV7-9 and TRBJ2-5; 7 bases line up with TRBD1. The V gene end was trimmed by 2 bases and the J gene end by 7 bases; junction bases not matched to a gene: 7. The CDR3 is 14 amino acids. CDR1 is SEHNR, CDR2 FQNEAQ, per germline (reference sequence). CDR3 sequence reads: CASSLSPPGGTQYF. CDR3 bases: TGTGCCAGCAGCTTATCCCCACCAGGGGGGACCCAGTACTTC.

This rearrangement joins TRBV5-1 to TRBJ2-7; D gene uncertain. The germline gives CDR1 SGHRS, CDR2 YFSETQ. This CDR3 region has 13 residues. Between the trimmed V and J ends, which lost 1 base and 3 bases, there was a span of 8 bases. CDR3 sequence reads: CASSLSDGYEQYF. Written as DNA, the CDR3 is TGCGCCAGCAGCTTGTCCGATGGCTACGAGCAGTACTTC.

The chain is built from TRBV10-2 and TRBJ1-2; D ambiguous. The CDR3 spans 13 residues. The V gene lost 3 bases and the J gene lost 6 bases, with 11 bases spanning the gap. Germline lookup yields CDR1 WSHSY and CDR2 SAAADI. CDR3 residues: CASSDPDGHGYTF. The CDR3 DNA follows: TGCGCCAGCAGTGACCCCGACGGCCATGGCTACACCTTC.

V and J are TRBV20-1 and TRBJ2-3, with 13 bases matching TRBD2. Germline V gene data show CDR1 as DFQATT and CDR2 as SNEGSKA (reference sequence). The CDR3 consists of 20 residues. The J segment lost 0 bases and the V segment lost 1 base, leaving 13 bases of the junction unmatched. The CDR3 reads CSARAPGLAGSPLSTDTQYF. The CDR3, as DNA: TGCAGTGCTAGAGCGCCGGGACTAGCGGGGAGCCCCCTTAGCACAGATACGCAGTATTTT.

This CDR3 is CASSEQDYYGYTF. CDR3 in DNA: TGTGCCAGCAGTGAACAGGACTACTATGGCTACACCTTC. The chain uses TRBV25-1 and TRBJ1-2, with no clear D. The ends were cut back, 2 bases at V and 3 bases at J, with 7 bases in the middle. Germline assignment: CDR1 MGHDK and CDR2 SYGVNS. The CDR3 sequence is 13 residues long.